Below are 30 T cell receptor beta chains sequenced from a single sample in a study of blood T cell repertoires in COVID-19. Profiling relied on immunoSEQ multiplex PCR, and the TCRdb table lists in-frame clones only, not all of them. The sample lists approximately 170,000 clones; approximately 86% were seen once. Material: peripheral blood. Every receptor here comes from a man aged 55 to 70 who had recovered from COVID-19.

The CDR3 DNA is TGTGCCAGCAGTTACGGAGGGATAAACTCTGGAAACACCATATATTTT. Protein sequence: CASSYGGINSGNTIYF. The chain couples TRBV6-5 to TRBJ1-3; D is unresolved. Trimming shortened V by 2 bases and J by 0 bases, and 11 bases separated the two germline ends. The CDR3 contains 16 residues. Germline CDR1 and CDR2: MNHEY and SVGAGI.

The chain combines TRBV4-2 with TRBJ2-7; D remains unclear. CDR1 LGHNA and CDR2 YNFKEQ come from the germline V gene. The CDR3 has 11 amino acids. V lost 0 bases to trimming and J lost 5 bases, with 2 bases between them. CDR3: CASSQDNEQYF. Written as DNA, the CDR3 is TGTGCCAGCAGCCAAGATAACGAGCAGTACTTC.

The CDR3 protein is CASRRTGDTEAFF. CDR3 nucleotide sequence: TGTGCCAGCAGAAGGACAGGGGACACTGAAGCTTTCTTT. The rearrangement uses TRBV7-9 and TRBJ1-1; 9 bases fit TRBD1. The CDR3 covers 13 residues. V lost 6 bases and J lost 3; bases outside the gene matches: 2. Per the germline V gene, CDR1 is SEHNR and CDR2 is FQNEAQ (reference sequence).

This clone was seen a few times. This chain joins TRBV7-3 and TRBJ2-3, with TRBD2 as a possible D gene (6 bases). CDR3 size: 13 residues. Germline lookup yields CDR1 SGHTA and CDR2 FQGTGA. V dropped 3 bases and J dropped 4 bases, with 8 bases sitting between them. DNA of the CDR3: TGTGCCAGCAGCTTCGGGGGAGCAGATACGCAGTATTTT. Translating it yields CASSFGGADTQYF. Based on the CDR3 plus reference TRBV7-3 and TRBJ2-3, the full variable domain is GAGVSQTPSNKVTEKGKYVELRCDPISGHTALYWYRQSLGQGPEFLIYFQGTGAADDSGLPNDRFFAVRPEGSVSTLKIQRTERGDSAVYLCASSFGGADTQYFGPGTRLTVL.

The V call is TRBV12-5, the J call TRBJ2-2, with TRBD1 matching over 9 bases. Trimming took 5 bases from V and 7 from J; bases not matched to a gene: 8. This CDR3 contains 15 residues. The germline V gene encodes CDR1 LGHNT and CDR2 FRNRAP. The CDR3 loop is CASGPWDREGGELFF. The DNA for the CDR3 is TGTGCTAGTGGTCCCTGGGACAGGGAGGGCGGGGAGCTGTTTTTT.

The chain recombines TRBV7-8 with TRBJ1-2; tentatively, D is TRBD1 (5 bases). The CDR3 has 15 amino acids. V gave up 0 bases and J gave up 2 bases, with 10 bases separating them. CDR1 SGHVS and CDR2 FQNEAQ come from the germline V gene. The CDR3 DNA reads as TGTGCCAGCAGCTTAGCGCGGGGCAGGAACTATGGCTACACCTTC. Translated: CASSLARGRNYGYTF.

CDR3 bases: TGTGCCAGCAGCCGATCAGGGGTTCCTGAAGCTTTCTTT. Its translation is CASSRSGVPEAFF. The gene calls are TRBV4-2 and TRBJ1-1; a possible D gene is TRBD1 (6 bases). The germline V gene encodes CDR1 LGHNA and CDR2 YNFKEQ. This CDR3 contains 13 residues. Trimming left V 4 bases short and J 6 bases short, with 12 bases between.

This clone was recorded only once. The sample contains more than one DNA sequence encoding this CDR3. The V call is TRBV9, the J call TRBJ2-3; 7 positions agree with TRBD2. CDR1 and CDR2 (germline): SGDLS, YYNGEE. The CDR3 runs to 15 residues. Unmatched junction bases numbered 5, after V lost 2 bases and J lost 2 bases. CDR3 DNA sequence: TGTGCCAGCAGCGTCGGCGGGGGATCCACAGATACGCAGTATTTT. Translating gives CASSVGGGSTDTQYF.

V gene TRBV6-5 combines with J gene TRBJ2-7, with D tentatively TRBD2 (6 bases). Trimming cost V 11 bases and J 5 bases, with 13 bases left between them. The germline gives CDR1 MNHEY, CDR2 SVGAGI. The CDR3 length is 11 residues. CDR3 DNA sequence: TGTGCCTCGGGGGTTAGCAACGAGCAGTACTTC. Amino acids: CASGVSNEQYF.

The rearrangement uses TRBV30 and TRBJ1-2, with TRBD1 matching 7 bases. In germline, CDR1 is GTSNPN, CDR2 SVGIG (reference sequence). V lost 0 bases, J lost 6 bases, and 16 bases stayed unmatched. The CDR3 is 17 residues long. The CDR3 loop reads CAWSVRAVTGTANGYTF. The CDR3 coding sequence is TGTGCCTGGAGTGTAAGGGCGGTCACCGGGACAGCAAATGGCTACACCTTC.

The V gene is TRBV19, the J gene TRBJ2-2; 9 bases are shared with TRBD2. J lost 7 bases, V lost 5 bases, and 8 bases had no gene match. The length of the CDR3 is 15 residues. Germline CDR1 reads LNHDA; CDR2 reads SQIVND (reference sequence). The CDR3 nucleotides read TGTGCCAGTAGTGTGTCCTGGACTAGCGTCGGGGAGCTGTTTTTT. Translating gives CASSVSWTSVGELFF.

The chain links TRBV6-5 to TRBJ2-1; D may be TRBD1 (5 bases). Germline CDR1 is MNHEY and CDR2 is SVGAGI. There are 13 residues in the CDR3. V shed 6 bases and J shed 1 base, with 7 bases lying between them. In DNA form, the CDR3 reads TGTGCCAGCAGCAGGGCGTCCTACAATGAGCAGTTCTTC. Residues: CASSRASYNEQFF.

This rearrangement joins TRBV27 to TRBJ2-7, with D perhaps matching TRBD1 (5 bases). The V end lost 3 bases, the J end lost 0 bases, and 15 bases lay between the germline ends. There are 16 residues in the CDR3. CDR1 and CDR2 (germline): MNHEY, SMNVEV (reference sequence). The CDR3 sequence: CASSFRQKRYSYEQYF. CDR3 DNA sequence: TGTGCCAGCAGTTTCCGACAGAAGCGCTACTCCTACGAGCAGTACTTC.

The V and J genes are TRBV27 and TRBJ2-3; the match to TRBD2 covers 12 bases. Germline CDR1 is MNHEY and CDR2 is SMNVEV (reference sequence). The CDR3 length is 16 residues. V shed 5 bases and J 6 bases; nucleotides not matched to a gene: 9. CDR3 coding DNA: TGTGCCAGCAGTCCTCGGACTAGCGGGGTTGCCGATACGCAGTATTTT. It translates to CASSPRTSGVADTQYF.

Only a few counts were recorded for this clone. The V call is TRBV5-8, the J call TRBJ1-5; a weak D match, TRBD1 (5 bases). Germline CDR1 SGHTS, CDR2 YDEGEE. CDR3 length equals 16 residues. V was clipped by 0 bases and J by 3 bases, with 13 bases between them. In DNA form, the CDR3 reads TGTGCCAGCAGCTTGGTGGGCAGGGCCCCCAATCAGCCCCAGCATTTT. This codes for CASSLVGRAPNQPQHF.

CDR3 bases: TGTGCCAGCAGCTGGCGACAGCCACAAGAGACCCAGTACTTC. Amino acid sequence: CASSWRQPQETQYF. The gene calls are TRBV7-2 and TRBJ2-5, with D perhaps matching TRBD1 (5 bases). In germline, CDR1 is SGHTA, CDR2 FQGNSA. The CDR3 spans 14 residues. The germline V and J ends were trimmed by 4 bases and 2 bases, with 11 bases remaining between them.

For the CDR3, the DNA is TGTGCCAGCAAACAGGGGGAGGACACTGAAGCTTTCTTT. This sequence encodes CASKQGEDTEAFF. The chain employs TRBV6-4 and TRBJ1-1; 8 nucleotides align to TRBD1. The CDR3 contains 13 residues. J was trimmed by 3 bases and V by 7 bases; bases with no gene match: 4. Germline loops: CDR1 MRHNA, CDR2 SNTAGT.

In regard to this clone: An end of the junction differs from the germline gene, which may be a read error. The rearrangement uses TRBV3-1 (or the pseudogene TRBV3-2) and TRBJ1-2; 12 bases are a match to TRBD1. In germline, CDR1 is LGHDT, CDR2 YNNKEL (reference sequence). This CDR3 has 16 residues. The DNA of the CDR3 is TGTGCCAGCAGTCGCGTGGATAGGGACAGGGGGCCTGGCTGCACCTTC. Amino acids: CASSRVDRDRGPGCTF.

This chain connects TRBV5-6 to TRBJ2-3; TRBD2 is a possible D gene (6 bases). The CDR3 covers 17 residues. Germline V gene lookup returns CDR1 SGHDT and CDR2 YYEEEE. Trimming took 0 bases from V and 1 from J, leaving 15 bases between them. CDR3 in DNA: TGTGCCAGCAGCTTGGTTCGGGACTCGATGCGCACAGATACGCAGTATTTT. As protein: CASSLVRDSMRTDTQYF.

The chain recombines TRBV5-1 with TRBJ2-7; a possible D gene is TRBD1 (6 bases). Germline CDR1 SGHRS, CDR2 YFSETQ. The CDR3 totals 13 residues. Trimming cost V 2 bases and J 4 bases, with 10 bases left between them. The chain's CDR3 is CASSLGQLYEQYF. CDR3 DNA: TGCGCCAGCAGCTTAGGACAGCTATACGAGCAGTACTTC.

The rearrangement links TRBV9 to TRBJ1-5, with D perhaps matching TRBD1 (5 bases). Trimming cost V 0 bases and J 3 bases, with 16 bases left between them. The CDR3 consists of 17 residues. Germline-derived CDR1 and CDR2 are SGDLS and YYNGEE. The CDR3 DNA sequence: TGTGCCAGCAGCGTAGTTCCCAGGGTGTTGGCCAATCAGCCCCAGCATTTT. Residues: CASSVVPRVLANQPQHF. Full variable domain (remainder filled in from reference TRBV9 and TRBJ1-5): DSGVTQTPKHLITATGQRVTLRCSPRSGDLSVYWYQQSLDQGLQFLIQYYNGEERAKGNILERFSAQQFPDLHSELNLSSLELGDSALYFCASSVVPRVLANQPQHFGDGTRLSIL.

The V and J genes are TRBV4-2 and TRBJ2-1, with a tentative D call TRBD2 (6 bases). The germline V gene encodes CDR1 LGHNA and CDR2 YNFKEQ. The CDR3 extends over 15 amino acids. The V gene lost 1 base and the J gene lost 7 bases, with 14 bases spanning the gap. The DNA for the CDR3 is TGTGCCAGCAGCCAAGTACTCCAAGGACTAAATGAGCAGTTCTTC. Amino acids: CASSQVLQGLNEQFF.

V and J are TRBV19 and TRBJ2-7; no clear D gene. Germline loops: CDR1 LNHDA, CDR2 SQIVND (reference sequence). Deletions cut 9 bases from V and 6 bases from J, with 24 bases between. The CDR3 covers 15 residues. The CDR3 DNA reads TGTGCCAGCTCGTATGGTGTCGAATTGGTCGGCGAGCAGTACTTC. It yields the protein CASSYGVELVGEQYF.

In nucleotides, the CDR3 is TGCGCCAGCAGCTCGAAAGAGCAGGGGCTTGGCTACACCTTC. As protein: CASSSKEQGLGYTF. The chain links TRBV5-1 to TRBJ1-2, with a tentative D call TRBD1 (6 bases). V was pared by 3 bases and J by 7 bases, with 16 bases between. The CDR3 is made up of 14 amino acids. Germline CDR1 is SGHRS and CDR2 is YFSETQ.

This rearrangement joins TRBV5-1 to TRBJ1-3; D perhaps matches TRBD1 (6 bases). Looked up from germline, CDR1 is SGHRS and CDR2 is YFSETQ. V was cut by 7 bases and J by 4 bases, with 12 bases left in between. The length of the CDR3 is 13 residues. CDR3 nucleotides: TGCGCCAGCGCAGGGGAGCGAGGAAACACCATATATTTT. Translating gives CASAGERGNTIYF.

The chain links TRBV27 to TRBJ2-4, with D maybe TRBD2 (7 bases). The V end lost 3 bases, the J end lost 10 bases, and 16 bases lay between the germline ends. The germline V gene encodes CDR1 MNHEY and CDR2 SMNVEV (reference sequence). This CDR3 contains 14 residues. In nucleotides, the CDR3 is TGTGCCAGCAGTTTCGAAGGGGGGGGGAGGATTCAGTACTTC. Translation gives CASSFEGGGRIQYF.

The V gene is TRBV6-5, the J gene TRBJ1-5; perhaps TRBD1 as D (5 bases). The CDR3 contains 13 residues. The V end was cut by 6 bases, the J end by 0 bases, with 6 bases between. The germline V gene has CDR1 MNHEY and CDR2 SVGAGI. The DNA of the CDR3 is TGTGCCAGCAGACAGGTTAGCAATCAGCCCCAGCATTTT. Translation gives CASRQVSNQPQHF.

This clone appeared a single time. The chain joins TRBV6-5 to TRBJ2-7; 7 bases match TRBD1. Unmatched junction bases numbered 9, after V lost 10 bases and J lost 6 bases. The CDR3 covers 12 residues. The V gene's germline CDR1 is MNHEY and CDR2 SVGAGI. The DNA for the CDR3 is TGTGCCATCGACAGGGTCGACACCGAGCAGTACTTC. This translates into CAIDRVDTEQYF.

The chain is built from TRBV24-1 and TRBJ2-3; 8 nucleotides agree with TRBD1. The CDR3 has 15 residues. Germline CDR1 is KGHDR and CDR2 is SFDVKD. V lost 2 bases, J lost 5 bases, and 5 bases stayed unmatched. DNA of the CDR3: TGTGCCACCAGTGATTCGACAGGGGTAGGAGATACGCAGTATTTT. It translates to CATSDSTGVGDTQYF.

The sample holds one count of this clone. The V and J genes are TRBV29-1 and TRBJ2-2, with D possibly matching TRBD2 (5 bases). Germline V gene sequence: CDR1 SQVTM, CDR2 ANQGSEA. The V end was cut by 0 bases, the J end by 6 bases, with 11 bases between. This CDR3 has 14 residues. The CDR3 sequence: CSVEESTGSGELFF. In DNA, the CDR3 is TGCAGCGTTGAAGAAAGTACGGGGTCCGGGGAGCTGTTTTTT.